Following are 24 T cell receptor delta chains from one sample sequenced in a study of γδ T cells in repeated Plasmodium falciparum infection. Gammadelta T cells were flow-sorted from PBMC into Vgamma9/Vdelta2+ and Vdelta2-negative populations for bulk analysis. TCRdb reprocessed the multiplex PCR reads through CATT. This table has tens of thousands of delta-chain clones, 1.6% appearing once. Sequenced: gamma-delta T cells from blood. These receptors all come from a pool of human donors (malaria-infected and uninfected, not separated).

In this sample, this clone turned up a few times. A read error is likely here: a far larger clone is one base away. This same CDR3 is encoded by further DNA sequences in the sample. The CDR3 nucleotides read TGCGCCTGTGACACCGTAGGACTGGGGGATATGGTCCAGTACACCGATAAACTCATCTTT. Amino acids: CACDTVGLGDMVQYTDKLIF. J is TRDJ1 and V is TRDV2, with 11 bases fitting TRDD3. In the absence of a J gene in TCRdb, the DNA was matched to germline to assign it here. Germline V gene lookup returns CDR1 GEAIGNYY and CDR2 EKD. CDR3 length: 20 residues.

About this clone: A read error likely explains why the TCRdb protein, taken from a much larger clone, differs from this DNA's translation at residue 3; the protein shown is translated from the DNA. The CDR3, as DNA: TGTGCCTATAGGGGGTCGGAACGACATAAACTCATCTTT. Protein sequence: CAYRGSERHKLIF. The chain has TRDV3 and TRDJ1; D perhaps matches TRDD3 (5 bases). The J gene, not given by TCRdb, was assigned here from a germline match of the nucleotide sequence. The germline V gene has CDR1 TVYSNPD and CDR2 GDNSRS (reference sequence). The CDR3 has 13 amino acids. V lost 4 bases to trimming and J lost 6 bases, with 18 bases between them.

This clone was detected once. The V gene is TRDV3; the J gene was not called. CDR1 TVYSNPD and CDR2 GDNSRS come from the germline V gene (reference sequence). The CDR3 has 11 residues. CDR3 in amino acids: CAVGGDGGLIF. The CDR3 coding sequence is TGTGCCGTGGGAGGGGATGGGGGGCTCATCTTT.

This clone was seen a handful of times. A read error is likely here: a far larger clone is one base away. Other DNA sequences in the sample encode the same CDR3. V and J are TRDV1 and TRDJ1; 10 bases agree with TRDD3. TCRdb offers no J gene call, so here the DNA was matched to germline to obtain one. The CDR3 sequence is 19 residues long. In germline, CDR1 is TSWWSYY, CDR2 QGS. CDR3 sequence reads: CALGPRLVGGYAEADKLIF. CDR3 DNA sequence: TGTGCCCTTGGGCCCCGGCTGGTCGGGGGATACGCAGAGGCCGATAAACTCATCTTT.

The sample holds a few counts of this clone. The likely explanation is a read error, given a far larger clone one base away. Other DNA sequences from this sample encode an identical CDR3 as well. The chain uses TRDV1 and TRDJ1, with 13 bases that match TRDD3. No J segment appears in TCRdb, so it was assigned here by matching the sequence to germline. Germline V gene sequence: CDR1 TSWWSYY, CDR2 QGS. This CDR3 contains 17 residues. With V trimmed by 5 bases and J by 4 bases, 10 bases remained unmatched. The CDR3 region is CALGTSYWGIRVDKLIF. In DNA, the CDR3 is TGTGCTCTTGGGACCTCCTACTGGGGGATACGGGTCGATAAACTCATCTTT.

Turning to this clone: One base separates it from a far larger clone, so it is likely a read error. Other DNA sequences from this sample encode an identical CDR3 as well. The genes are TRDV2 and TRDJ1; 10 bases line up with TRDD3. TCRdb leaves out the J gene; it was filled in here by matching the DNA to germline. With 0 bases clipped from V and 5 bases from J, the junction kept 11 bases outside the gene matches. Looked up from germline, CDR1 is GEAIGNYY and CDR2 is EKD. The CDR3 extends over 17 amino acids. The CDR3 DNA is TGTGCCTGTGACACCCTGGGGGATAGGAACCTCACTGATAAACTCATCTTT. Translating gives CACDTLGDRNLTDKLIF.

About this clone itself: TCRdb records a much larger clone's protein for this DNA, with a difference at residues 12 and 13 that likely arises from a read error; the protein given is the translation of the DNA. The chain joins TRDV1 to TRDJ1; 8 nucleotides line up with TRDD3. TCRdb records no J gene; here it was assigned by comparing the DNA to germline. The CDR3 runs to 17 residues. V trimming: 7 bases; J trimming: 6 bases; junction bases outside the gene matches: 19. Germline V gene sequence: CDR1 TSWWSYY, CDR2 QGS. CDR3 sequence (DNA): TGTGCTCTTGCGACTCTCCTACGGGGGATAAGAGCCAATAAACTCATCTTT. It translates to CALATLLRGIRANKLIF.

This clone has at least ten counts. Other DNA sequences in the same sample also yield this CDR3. The CDR3 sequence: CALGELAPPWGHRTDKLIF. CDR3 DNA sequence: TGTGCTCTTGGGGAACTAGCACCTCCCTGGGGTCATCGGACCGATAAACTCATCTTT. The chain uses TRDV1 and TRDJ1, with a weak D call TRDD3 (6 bases). This CDR3 is 19 amino acids long. Germline loops: CDR1 TSWWSYY, CDR2 QGS. V lost 0 bases and J lost 2, with 22 bases in between.

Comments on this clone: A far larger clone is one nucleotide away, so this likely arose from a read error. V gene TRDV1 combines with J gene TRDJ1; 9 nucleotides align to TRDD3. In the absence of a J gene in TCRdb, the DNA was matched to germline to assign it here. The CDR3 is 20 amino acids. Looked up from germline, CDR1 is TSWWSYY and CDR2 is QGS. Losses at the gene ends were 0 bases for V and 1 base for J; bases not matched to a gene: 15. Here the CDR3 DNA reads TGTGCTCTTGGGGAACTAGGGGCTACACGCGGGGATACGCGCACCGATAAACTCATCTTT. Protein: CALGELGATRGDTRTDKLIF.

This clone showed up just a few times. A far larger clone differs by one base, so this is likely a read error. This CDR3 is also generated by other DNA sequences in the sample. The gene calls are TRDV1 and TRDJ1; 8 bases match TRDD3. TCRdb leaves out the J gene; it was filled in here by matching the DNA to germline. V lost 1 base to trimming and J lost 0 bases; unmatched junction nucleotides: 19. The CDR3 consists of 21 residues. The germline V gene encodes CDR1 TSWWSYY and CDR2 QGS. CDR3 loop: CALGERPFFPLLLGDTDKLIF. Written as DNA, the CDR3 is TGTGCTCTTGGGGAACGCCCCTTTTTCCCACTTTTACTGGGGGACACCGATAAACTCATCTTT.

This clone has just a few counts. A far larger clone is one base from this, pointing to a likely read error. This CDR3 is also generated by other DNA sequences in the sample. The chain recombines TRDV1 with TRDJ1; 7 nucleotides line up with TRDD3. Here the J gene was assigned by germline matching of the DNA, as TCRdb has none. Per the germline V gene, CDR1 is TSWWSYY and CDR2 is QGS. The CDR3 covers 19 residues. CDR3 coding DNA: TGTGCTCTTGGGGGGGGCGTCCTCAGGATACGCTCGTACACTGATAAACTCATCTTT. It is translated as CALGGGVLRIRSYTDKLIF.

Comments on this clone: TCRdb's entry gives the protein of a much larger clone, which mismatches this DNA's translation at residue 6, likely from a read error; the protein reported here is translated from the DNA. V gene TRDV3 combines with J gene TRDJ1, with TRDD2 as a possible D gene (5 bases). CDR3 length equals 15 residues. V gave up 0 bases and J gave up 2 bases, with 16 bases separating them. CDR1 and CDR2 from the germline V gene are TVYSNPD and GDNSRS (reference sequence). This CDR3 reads CAFSTTYSLTDKLIF. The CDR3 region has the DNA TGTGCCTTTAGTACCACCTACTCCCTTACCGATAAACTCATCTTT.

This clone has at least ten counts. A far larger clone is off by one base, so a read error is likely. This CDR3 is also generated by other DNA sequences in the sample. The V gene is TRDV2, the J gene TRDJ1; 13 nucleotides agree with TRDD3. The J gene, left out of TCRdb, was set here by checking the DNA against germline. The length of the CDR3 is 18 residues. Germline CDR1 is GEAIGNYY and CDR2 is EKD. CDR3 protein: CACDTGKLLGDTPDKLIF. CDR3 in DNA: TGTGCATGTGACACCGGGAAGTTACTGGGGGATACGCCCGATAAACTCATCTTT.

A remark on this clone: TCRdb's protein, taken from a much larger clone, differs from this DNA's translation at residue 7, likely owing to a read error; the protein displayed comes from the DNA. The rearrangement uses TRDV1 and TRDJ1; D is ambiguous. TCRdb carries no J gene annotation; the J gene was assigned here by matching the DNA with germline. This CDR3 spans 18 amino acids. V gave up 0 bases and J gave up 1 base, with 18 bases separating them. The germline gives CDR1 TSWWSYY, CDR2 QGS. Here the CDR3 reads CALGELILRLRLTDKLIF. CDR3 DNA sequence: TGTGCTCTTGGGGAACTAATTCTCCGTCTAAGGCTCACCGATAAACTCATCTTT.

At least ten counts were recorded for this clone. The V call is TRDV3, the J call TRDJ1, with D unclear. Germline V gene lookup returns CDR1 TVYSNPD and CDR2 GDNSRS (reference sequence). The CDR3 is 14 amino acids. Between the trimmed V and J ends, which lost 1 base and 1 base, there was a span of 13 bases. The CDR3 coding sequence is TGTGCCTTTATGGCACCCCTAAGCACCGATAAACTCATCTTT. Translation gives CAFMAPLSTDKLIF.

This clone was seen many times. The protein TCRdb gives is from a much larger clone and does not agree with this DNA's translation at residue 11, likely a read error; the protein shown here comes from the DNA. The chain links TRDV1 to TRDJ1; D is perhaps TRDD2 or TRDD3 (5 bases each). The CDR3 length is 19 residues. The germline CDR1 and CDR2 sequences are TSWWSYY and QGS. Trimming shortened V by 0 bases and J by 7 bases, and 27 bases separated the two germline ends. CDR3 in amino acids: CALGELGIPTGLGRSKLIF. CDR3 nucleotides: TGTGCTCTTGGGGAACTCGGGATCCCTACCGGATTAGGAAGGAGTAAACTCATCTTT.

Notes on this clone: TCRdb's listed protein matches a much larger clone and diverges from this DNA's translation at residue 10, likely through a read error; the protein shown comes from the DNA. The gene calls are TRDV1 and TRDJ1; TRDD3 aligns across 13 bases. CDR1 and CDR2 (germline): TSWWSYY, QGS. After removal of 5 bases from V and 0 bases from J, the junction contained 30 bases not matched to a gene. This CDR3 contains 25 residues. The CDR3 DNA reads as TGTGCTCTTGGGAGCCTTCCGCGAGGCCCTACTGGGGGATACGCGTTTCCCCCGTACACCGATAAACTCATCTTT. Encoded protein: CALGSLPRGPTGGYAFPPYTDKLIF.

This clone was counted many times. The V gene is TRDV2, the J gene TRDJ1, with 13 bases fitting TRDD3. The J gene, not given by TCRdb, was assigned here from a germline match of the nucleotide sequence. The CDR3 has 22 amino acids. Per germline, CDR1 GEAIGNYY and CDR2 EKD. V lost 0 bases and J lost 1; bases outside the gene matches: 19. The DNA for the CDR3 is TGTGCCTGTGACACCGTTCCTACAAGTACTGGGGGATACGTCAGGAGCACCGATAAACTCATCTTT. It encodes CACDTVPTSTGGYVRSTDKLIF.

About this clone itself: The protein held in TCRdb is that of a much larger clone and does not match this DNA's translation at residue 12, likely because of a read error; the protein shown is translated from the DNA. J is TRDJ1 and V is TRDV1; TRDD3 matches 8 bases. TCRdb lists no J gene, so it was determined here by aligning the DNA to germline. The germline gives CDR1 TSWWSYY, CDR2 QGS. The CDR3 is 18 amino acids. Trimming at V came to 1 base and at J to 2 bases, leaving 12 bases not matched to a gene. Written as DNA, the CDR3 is TGTGCTCTTGGGGAACGTGGAGCGGGGATACTGAGTACCGATAAACTCATCTTT. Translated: CALGERGAGILSTDKLIF.

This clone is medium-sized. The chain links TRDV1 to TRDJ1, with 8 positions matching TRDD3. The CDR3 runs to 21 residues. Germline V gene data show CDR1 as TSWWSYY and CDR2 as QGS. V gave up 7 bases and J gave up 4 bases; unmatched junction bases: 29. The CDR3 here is CALAQGDLRDTGGPLNDKLIF. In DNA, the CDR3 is TGTGCTCTTGCCCAAGGGGACCTCCGTGACACTGGGGGGCCCCTGAACGATAAACTCATCTTT.

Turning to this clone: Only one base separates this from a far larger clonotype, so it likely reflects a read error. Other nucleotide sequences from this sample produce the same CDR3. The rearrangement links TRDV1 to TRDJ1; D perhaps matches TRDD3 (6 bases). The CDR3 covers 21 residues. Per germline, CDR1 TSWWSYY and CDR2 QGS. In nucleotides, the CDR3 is TGTGCTCTTGGGGAACTAAGGCACTACTTCGGATACCTGAGGCCCACCGATAAACTCATCTTC. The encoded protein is CALGELRHYFGYLRPTDKLIF.

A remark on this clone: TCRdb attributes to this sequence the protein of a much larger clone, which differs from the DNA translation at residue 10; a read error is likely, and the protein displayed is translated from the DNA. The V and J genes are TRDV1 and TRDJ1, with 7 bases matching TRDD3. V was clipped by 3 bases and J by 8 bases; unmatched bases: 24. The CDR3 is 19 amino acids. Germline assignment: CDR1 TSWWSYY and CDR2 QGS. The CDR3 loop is CALGERHWGLAPAPIKLIF. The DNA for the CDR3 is TGTGCTCTTGGGGAGCGGCACTGGGGACTGGCTCCGGCCCCAATAAAACTCATCTTT.

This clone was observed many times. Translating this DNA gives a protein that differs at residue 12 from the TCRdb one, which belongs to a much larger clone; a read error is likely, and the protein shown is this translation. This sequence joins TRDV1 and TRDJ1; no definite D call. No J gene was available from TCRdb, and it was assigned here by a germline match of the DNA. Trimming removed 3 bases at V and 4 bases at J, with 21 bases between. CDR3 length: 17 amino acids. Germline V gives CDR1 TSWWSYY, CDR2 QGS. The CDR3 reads CALGDPRGRASVDKLIF. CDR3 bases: TGTGCTCTTGGGGACCCCCGTGGCCGCGCCTCCGTCGATAAACTCATCTTT.

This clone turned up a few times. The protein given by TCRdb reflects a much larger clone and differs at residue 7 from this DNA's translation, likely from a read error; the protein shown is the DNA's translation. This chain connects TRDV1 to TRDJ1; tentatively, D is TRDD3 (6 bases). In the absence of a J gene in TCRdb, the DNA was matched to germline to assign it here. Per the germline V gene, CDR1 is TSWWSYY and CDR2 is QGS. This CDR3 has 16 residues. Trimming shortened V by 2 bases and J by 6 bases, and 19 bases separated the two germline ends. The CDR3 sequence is CALGEDSLYWVNKLIF. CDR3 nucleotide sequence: TGTGCTCTTGGGGAAGATTCGCTCTACTGGGTCAATAAACTCATCTTT.